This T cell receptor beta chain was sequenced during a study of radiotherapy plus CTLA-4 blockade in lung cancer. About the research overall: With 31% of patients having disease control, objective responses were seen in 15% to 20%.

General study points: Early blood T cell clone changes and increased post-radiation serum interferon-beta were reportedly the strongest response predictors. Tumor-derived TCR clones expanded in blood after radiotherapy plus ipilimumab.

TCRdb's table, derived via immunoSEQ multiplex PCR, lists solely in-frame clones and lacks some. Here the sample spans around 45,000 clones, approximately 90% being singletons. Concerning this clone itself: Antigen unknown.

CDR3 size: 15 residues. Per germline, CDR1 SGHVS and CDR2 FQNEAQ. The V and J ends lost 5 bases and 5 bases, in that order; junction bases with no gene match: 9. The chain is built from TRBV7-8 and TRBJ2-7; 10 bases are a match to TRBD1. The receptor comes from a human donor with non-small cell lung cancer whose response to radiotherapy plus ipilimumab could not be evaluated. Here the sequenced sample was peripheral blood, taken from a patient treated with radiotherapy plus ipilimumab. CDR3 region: CASSAPGQGPNEQYF. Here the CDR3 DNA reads TGTGCCAGCAGCGCACCGGGACAGGGGCCCAACGAGCAGTACTTC.